A selection of T cell receptor beta chains follows, all from one sample in a study of blood T cell repertoires in COVID-19. Produced via immunoSEQ multiplex PCR; TCRdb's table is partial and in-frame only. The sample lists about 190,000 clones, approximately 80% occurring once. Sequenced sample: peripheral blood. These receptors were collected from a woman in her fifties or sixties with acute or convalescent COVID-19. Each CDR3 is given with its conserved first and last residue. A D gene is named only where the DNA matches it firmly. A row's size may be missing; if present it is once, few, many or a size class.

d_gene | abundance | len | j_gene | v_gene | CDR3aa | CDR3nt
TRBD2 | NA | 16 | TRBJ2-3 | TRBV5-4 | CASSRGTSRNTDTQYF | TGTGCCAGCAGCCGCGGGACTAGCCGTAACACAGATACGCAGTATTTT
NA | NA | 14 | TRBJ2-7 | TRBV28 | CASQPRGGVYEQYF | TGTGCCAGCCAACCCCGAGGGGGTGTCTACGAGCAGTACTTC
TRBD1 | NA | 16 | TRBJ1-1 | TRBV3-1/TRBV3-2 | CASSQGDRGYDTEAFF | TGTGCCAGCAGCCAAGGGGACAGGGGGTATGACACTGAAGCTTTCTTT
NA | few | 13 | TRBJ1-6 | TRBV10-3 | CAISETGNSPLHF | TGTGCCATCAGTGAGACAGGGAATTCACCCCTCCACTTT
NA | NA | 13 | TRBJ2-7 | TRBV10-1 | CASSKQVIGEQYF | TGCGCCAGCAGCAAACAGGTAATCGGCGAGCAGTACTTC
NA | NA | 15 | TRBJ2-3 | TRBV6-1 | CASSERGGSTDTQYF | TGTGCCAGCAGTGAACGGGGTGGTAGCACAGATACGCAGTATTTT
TRBD2 | once | 15 | TRBJ2-5 | TRBV24-1 | CATSGPGLAEETQYF | TGTGCCACCAGTGGTCCGGGACTAGCGGAAGAGACCCAGTACTTC
TRBD2 | NA | 17 | TRBJ2-7 | TRBV15 | CATSRGPVGGTSYEQYF | TGTGCCACCAGCAGAGGGCCGGTGGGGGGGACGTCTTACGAGCAGTACTTC
NA | NA | 15 | TRBJ1-5 | TRBV18 | CASSPSYRDNQPQHF | TGTGCCAGCTCACCCTCTTACAGGGACAATCAGCCCCAGCATTTT
NA | NA | 16 | TRBJ2-2 | TRBV5-8 | CASSLRLAMNTGELFF | TGTGCCAGCAGCTTGAGGCTAGCTATGAACACCGGGGAGCTGTTTTTT
TRBD2 | once | 14 | TRBJ2-3 | TRBV4-1 | CASSPQRGGDTQYF | TGCGCCAGCAGCCCGCAGCGGGGGGGAGATACGCAGTATTTT
TRBD1 | few | 14 | TRBJ1-2 | TRBV28 | CASSLGQGIWGYTF | TGTGCCAGCAGTTTGGGACAGGGGATTTGGGGCTACACCTTC
TRBD1 | NA | 13 | TRBJ1-1 | TRBV11-2 | CASSLTGAAEAFF | TGTGCCAGCAGCCTGACAGGGGCCGCTGAAGCTTTCTTT
TRBD1 | NA | 15 | TRBJ1-2 | TRBV6-5 | CASSQYRQGGYGYTF | TGTGCCAGCAGTCAATACAGACAGGGGGGATATGGCTACACCTTC
TRBD1 | NA | 15 | TRBJ2-2 | TRBV23-1 | CASTRQGQGAGELFF | TGCGCCAGCACCCGGCAGGGACAGGGAGCCGGGGAGCTGTTTTTT
NA | few | 13 | TRBJ1-1 | TRBV29-1 | CSVVGGARTEAFF | TGCAGCGTTGTCGGGGGGGCTAGGACTGAAGCTTTCTTT
NA | NA | 18 | TRBJ1-1 | TRBV21-1 | CASSRVPGQGARDTEAFF | TGTGCCAGCAGCCGAGTCCCGGGACAGGGGGCAAGGGACACTGAAGCTTTCTTT
TRBD1 | NA | 16 | TRBJ1-5 | TRBV19 | CASSKVRGQVGQPQHF | TGTGCCAGTAGTAAGGTCAGGGGGCAGGTTGGGCAGCCCCAGCATTTT
TRBD2 | NA | 15 | TRBJ2-5 | TRBV19 | CASSYTLGRGETQYF | TGTGCCAGTAGCTATACGCTCGGGAGGGGAGAGACCCAGTACTTC
NA | NA | 16 | TRBJ1-6 | TRBV5-1 | CASSLWAAASNSPLHF | TGCGCCAGCAGCTTGTGGGCAGCCGCATCGAATTCACCCCTCCACTTT
NA | NA | 12 | TRBJ2-7 | TRBV28 | CASSGAAYEQYF | TGTGCCAGCAGTGGAGCAGCCTACGAGCAGTACTTC
TRBD2 | NA | 15 | TRBJ2-3 | TRBV28 | CASRPSGWRTDTQYF | TGTGCCAGCAGACCTAGCGGGTGGCGCACAGATACGCAGTATTTT
NA | NA | 14 | TRBJ1-2 | TRBV5-6 | CASRFRRANYGYTF | TGTGCCAGCAGATTTCGGCGGGCTAACTATGGCTACACCTTC
TRBD2 | NA | 17 | TRBJ2-1 | TRBV28 | CASSLILGGRRYNEQFF | TGTGCCAGCAGTTTAATATTAGGCGGGAGGCGTTACAATGAGCAGTTCTTC
NA | NA | 15 | TRBJ2-3 | TRBV5-1 | CASSLAIRGSDTQYF | TGCGCCAGCAGCTTGGCCATCAGGGGATCAGATACGCAGTATTTT
TRBD2 | NA | 20 | TRBJ2-2 | TRBV2 | CASSSLRGTSGGPGTGELFF | TGTGCCAGCAGTTCCCTGAGAGGGACTAGCGGGGGACCGGGGACCGGGGAGCTGTTTTTT
NA | NA | 17 | TRBJ2-7 | TRBV27 | CASCRSPQGLGSYEQYF | TGTGCCAGCTGTAGGTCCCCTCAGGGTCTAGGATCCTACGAGCAGTACTTC
NA | NA | 17 | TRBJ1-5 | TRBV19 | CASSINTALPGGQPQHF | TGTGCCAGTAGTATCAACACGGCCCTCCCCGGAGGACAGCCCCAGCATTTT
NA | NA | 12 | TRBJ1-2 | TRBV29-1 | CCVERGSYGYTF | TGCTGCGTTGAACGGGGGAGCTATGGCTACACCTTC
NA | NA | 15 | TRBJ1-2 | TRBV9 | CASSGQVNANYGYTF | TGTGCCAGCAGCGGACAGGTCAATGCTAACTATGGCTACACCTTC
TRBD2 | NA | 16 | TRBJ2-2 | TRBV19 | CASSVSGGGGTGELFF | TGTGCCAGTAGTGTTTCGGGAGGCGGGGGAACCGGGGAGCTGTTTTTT
TRBD1 | NA | 16 | TRBJ1-2 | TRBV4-1 | CASSLRQGAREEGYTF | TGCGCCAGCAGCCTCCGACAGGGGGCTCGTGAGGAGGGCTACACCTTC
NA | NA | 12 | TRBJ1-3 | TRBV7-2 | CASSVPGNTIYF | TGTGCCAGCAGCGTCCCGGGAAACACCATATATTTT
TRBD2 | NA | 16 | TRBJ2-1 | TRBV7-2 | CASSLAVGTTYNEQFF | TGTGCCAGCAGCTTAGCAGTGGGGACTACCTACAATGAGCAGTTCTTC
TRBD1 | NA | 16 | TRBJ1-5 | TRBV28 | CASSLLGRGADQPQHF | TGTGCCAGCAGTTTATTAGGCAGGGGGGCCGATCAGCCCCAGCATTTT
NA | NA | 15 | TRBJ2-1 | TRBV6-6 | CATQVGGAEYNEQFF | TGTGCCACCCAAGTGGGGGGGGCGGAGTACAATGAGCAGTTCTTC
NA | NA | 15 | TRBJ1-1 | TRBV28 | CASSLPVSGNTEAFF | TGTGCCAGCAGTCTCCCAGTAAGCGGGAACACTGAAGCTTTCTTT